A single sample is the source of the 6 T cell receptor beta chains below, sequenced in a study of shared clonotypes between healthy human individuals. Sequencing used immunoSEQ multiplex PCR; TCRdb keeps in-frame clones, though not all of them. The data contain about 2.4 million clones, roughly nine tenths of them singletons. The sequenced material came from naive CD4+ T cells sorted from blood. Subset in this sample: CD45RA+ positively selected. The receptors stem from a man aged 18-30 years in good health.

Note on this clone: The identical CDR3 is also encoded by other nucleotide sequences in the sample. The V gene is TRBV5-1, the J gene TRBJ2-3, with D unresolved. Germline CDR1 SGHRS, CDR2 YFSETQ. Trimming took 0 bases from V and 2 from J, leaving 10 bases between them. The CDR3 length is 15 residues. The CDR3 sequence: CASSLGYTNTDTQYF. The CDR3 coding sequence is TGCGCCAGCAGCTTGGGTTATACCAACACAGATACGCAGTATTTT.

V and J are TRBV11-2 and TRBJ2-3, with 8 positions matching TRBD2. CDR1 is SGHAT, CDR2 FQNNGV, per germline. V lost 0 bases and J lost 0; bases outside the gene matches: 2. This CDR3 has 16 residues. The chain's CDR3 is CASSLDGRGSTDTQYF. In nucleotides, the CDR3 is TGTGCCAGCAGCTTAGACGGGAGGGGTAGCACAGATACGCAGTATTTT.

The chain couples TRBV5-1 to TRBJ1-6; the D gene is possibly TRBD1 (6 bases). This CDR3 has 14 residues. The V end was cut by 0 bases, the J end by 10 bases, with 11 bases between. Germline assignment: CDR1 SGHRS and CDR2 YFSETQ. This chain's CDR3 is CASSLEGVRSPLHF. CDR3 nucleotide sequence: TGCGCCAGCAGCTTGGAGGGGGTCCGATCACCCCTCCACTTT.

The V gene is TRBV5-1, the J gene TRBJ2-7; no firm D call. CDR1 is SGHRS and CDR2 is YFSETQ in the germline V gene. The V gene lost 0 bases and the J gene lost 2 bases, with 21 bases spanning the gap. The CDR3 is 18 amino acids. As DNA, the CDR3 is TGCGCCAGCAGCTTGGAATTGTTCTCAGGAAGAACAGCCTACGAGCAGTACTTC. Protein sequence: CASSLELFSGRTAYEQYF.

The CDR3 sequence is CASSLVGGRGYNEQFF. The CDR3, as DNA: TGCGCCAGCAGCTTGGTTGGCGGGAGAGGTTACAATGAGCAGTTCTTC. The chain combines TRBV5-1 with TRBJ2-1, with 7 bases that match TRBD2. The CDR3 is 16 residues long. The V gene end was trimmed by 0 bases and the J gene end by 4 bases; junction bases not matched to a gene: 7. The V gene's germline CDR1 is SGHRS and CDR2 YFSETQ.

About this clone: Other DNA sequences in this sample translate to the same CDR3. The chain joins TRBV27 to TRBJ2-1; no firm D call. This CDR3 comprises 13 residues. The germline CDR1 and CDR2 sequences are MNHEY and SMNVEV (reference sequence). With 2 bases removed from V and 4 bases from J, the gap between germline ends came to 6 bases. CDR3 residues: CASSLLGYNEQFF. DNA for the CDR3: TGTGCCAGCAGTTTACTGGGATACAATGAGCAGTTCTTC.